The clone carrying this TCR beta chain was counted once. The CDR3 has 16 residues. The germline V gene encodes CDR1 SGHNT and CDR2 YYREEE (reference sequence). With 7 bases removed from V and 2 bases from J, the gap between germline ends came to 19 bases. TCRdb's copy holds only in-frame clones and misses some; the assay was immunoSEQ multiplex PCR. Of tens of thousands of clones in the sample, 83% are singletons; the top ten hold roughly 12%. This entry belongs to a study of blood T cell repertoires in COVID-19. The material sequenced was peripheral blood. This clonotype originated in a human donor in a cohort sampled during active COVID-19. This chain joins TRBV5-4 and TRBJ2-1; weak D call: TRBD2 (6 bases). The chain's CDR3 is CASAVSAGSTYNEQFF. CDR3 sequence (DNA): TGTGCCAGCGCGGTTAGCGCGGGGAGCACCTACAATGAGCAGTTCTTC.